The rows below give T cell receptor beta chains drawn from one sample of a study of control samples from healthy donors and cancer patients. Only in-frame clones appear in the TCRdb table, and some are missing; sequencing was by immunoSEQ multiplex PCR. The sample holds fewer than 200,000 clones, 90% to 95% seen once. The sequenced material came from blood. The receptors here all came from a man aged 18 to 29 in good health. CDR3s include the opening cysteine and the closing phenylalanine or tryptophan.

CDR3 protein: CASSGGHINQPQHF; V gene: TRBV19; J gene: TRBJ1-5
CDR3 protein: CASSPAYEQYF; V gene: TRBV12-3/TRBV12-4; J gene: TRBJ2-7
CDR3 protein: CASSYGPNSGNTIYF; V gene: TRBV5-4; J gene: TRBJ1-3
CDR3 protein: CASSTGNSGNTIYF; V gene: TRBV18; J gene: TRBJ1-3
CDR3 protein: CASDLGLRQTNYEQYF; V gene: TRBV2; J gene: TRBJ2-7
CDR3 protein: CASSQWGGTSGTTDTQYF; V gene: TRBV4-1; J gene: TRBJ2-3
CDR3 protein: CASSNGLINEKLFF; V gene: TRBV3-1/TRBV3-2; J gene: TRBJ1-4
CDR3 protein: CAWSAGGGARGEAFF; V gene: TRBV30; J gene: TRBJ1-1
CDR3 protein: CASSRLAGFSYEQYF; V gene: TRBV6-2/TRBV6-3; J gene: TRBJ2-7
CDR3 protein: CASSEQAGVYEQYF; V gene: TRBV6-1; J gene: TRBJ2-7
CDR3 protein: CASSEIRGYREADTQYF; V gene: TRBV6-1; J gene: TRBJ2-3
CDR3 protein: CASSIDRGGQPQHF; V gene: TRBV19; J gene: TRBJ1-5
CDR3 protein: CASSSSRDRVTDTQYF; V gene: TRBV5-4; J gene: TRBJ2-3
CDR3 protein: CASSFLAGRAGELFF; V gene: TRBV27; J gene: TRBJ2-2
CDR3 protein: CASSYREGRPQHF; V gene: TRBV27; J gene: TRBJ1-5
CDR3 protein: CASSKTGGPYGYTF; V gene: TRBV5-4; J gene: TRBJ1-2
CDR3 protein: CASSPEAGSGDTQYF; V gene: TRBV7-3; J gene: TRBJ2-3
CDR3 protein: CASSLERNYNEQFF; V gene: TRBV5-1; J gene: TRBJ2-1
CDR3 protein: CASSLDGSSNQPQHF; V gene: TRBV7-2; J gene: TRBJ1-5
CDR3 protein: CASSPRQGGQPQHF; V gene: TRBV28; J gene: TRBJ1-5
CDR3 protein: CSVEVGRGSHTGELFF; V gene: TRBV29-1; J gene: TRBJ2-2